Below, one TCR beta chain is given with its context. The data originate from a study of T cell responses to AZD1222 COVID-19 vaccine. TCRdb keeps only in-frame clones here, not all; method: immunoSEQ multiplex PCR. The sample consists of approximately 150,000 clones, 85% to 95% of them appearing once. The V and J ends lost 4 bases and 0 bases respectively, with 8 bases between them. CDR1 is SGHDT, CDR2 YYEEEE, per germline. This CDR3 has 14 residues. The origin of this receptor is an adult in good health. The chain links TRBV5-6 to TRBJ1-3; D gene unclear. The input for sequencing was peripheral blood, taken on day 0 of AZD1222 vaccination. The CDR3 spells CASSLQFSGNTIYF. The DNA of the CDR3 is TGTGCCAGCAGCCTACAGTTCTCTGGAAACACCATATATTTT. Combining the CDR3 with reference TRBV5-6 and TRBJ1-3 gives the whole variable domain DAGVTQSPTHLIKTRGQQVTLRCSPKSGHDTVSWYQQALGQGPQFIFQYYEEEERQRGNFPDRFSGHQFPNYSSELNVNALLLGDSALYLCASSLQFSGNTIYFGEGSWLTVV.